This TCR beta chain stems from a study of CD8+ T cells in alopecia areata. This sample's treatment: oral pan-JAK inhibitor, 5-10 mg twice daily. RNA extraction and reverse transcription yielded cDNA as sequencing template. The protocol was immunoSEQ multiplex PCR, while the TCRdb copy is restricted to in-frame clones and leaves out a portion. The sample holds some 200,000 clones, 50% to 60% seen once. The source material was CD4+ T cells sorted from blood, sampled at week 4, from a patient treated with tofacitinib. The receptor was derived from a human donor with alopecia areata.

CDR3 region: CASSIIAGELFF. CDR3 nucleotides: TGTGCCAGTAGTATCATTGCCGGGGAGCTGTTTTTT. The V and J genes are TRBV19 and TRBJ2-2; no definite D call. Trimming pared 3 bases from V and 6 bases from J, leaving 5 bases between. The CDR3 runs 12 residues. Germline V gene data show CDR1 as LNHDA and CDR2 as SQIVND (reference sequence).